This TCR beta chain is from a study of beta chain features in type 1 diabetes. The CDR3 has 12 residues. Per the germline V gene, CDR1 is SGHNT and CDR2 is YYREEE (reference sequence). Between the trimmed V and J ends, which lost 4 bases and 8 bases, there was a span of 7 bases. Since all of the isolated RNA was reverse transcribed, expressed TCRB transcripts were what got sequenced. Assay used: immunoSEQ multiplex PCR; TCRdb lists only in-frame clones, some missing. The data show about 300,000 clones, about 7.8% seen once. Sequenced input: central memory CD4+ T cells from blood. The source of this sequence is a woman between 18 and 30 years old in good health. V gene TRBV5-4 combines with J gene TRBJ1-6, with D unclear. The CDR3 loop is CASSRPDSPLHF. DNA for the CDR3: TGTGCCAGCAGCCGGCCCGATTCACCCCTCCACTTT.